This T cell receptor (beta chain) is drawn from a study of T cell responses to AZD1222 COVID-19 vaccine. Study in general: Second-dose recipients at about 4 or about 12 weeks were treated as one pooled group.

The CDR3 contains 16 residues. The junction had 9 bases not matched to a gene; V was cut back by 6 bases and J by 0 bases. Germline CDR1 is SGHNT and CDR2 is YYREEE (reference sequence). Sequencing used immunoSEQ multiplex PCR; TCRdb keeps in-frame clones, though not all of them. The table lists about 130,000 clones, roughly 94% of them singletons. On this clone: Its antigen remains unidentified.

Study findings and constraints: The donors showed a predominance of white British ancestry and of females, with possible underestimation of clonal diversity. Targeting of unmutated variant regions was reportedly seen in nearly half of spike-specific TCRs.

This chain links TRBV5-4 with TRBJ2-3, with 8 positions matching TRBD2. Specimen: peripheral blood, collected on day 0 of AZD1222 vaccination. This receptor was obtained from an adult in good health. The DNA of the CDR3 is TGTGCCAGCAACTTATATAGCGGGGCTAGCACAGATACGCAGTATTTT. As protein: CASNLYSGASTDTQYF. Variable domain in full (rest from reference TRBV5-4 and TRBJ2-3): ETGVTQSPTHLIKTRGQQVTLRCSSQSGHNTVSWYQQALGQGPQFIFQYYREEENGRGNFPPRFSGLQFPNYSSELNVNALELDDSALYLCASNLYSGASTDTQYFGPGTRLTVL.